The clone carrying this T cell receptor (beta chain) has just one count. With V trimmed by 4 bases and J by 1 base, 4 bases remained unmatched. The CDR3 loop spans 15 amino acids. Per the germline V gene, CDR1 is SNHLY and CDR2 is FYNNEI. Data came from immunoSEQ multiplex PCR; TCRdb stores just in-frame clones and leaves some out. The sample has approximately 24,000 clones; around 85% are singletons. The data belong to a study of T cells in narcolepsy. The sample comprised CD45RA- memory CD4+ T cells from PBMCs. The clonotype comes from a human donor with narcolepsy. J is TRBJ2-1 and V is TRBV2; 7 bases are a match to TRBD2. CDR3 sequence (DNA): TGTGCCAGCAGTGCGGGCGGGAGATCCTACAATGAGCAGTTCTTC. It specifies CASSAGGRSYNEQFF.